Listed below are T cell receptor beta chains from one sample, sequenced in a study of blood T cell repertoires in COVID-19. Clones were sequenced by immunoSEQ multiplex PCR, and TCRdb holds only the in-frame ones, with some missing. The sample includes some 180,000 clones, around 83% of them seen just once. Input material: PBMCs or T cells enriched from blood (not recorded which). The receptors come from a man aged 35-49 years who had recovered from COVID-19. Both conserved end residues are part of each CDR3. The D gene is left open where the match is weak. Expanded clones get a size class; other rows say once, few or many, or leave the size out.

clone_size j_call v_call d_call cdr3_aa cdr3_nt
- TRBJ2-6 TRBV7-9 - CASSLRGSGANVLTF TGTGCCAGCAGCCTCCGGGGCTCTGGGGCCAACGTCCTGACTTTC
- TRBJ2-2 TRBV11-3 - CASSRGTGELFF TGTGCCAGCAGCAGAGGAACCGGGGAGCTGTTTTTT
few TRBJ2-1 TRBV11-3 - CASSLGGGWVDEQFF TGTGCCAGCAGCTTAGGGGGGGGCTGGGTGGATGAGCAGTTCTTC
- TRBJ1-4 TRBV12-3/TRBV12-4 - CASKLTRQPLFF TGTGCCAGCAAACTAACGCGACAGCCCCTGTTTTTT
many TRBJ2-1 TRBV6-1 - CASSEEGGGPGEQFF TGTGCCAGCAGTGAAGAGGGGGGAGGGCCGGGTGAGCAGTTCTTC
- TRBJ1-1 TRBV19 - CASSLSENTEAFF TGTGCCAGTAGTTTGTCAGAAAACACTGAAGCTTTCTTT
- TRBJ2-7 TRBV4-2 TRBD2 CASSQGLAGASYEQYF TGTGCCAGCAGCCAAGGGCTAGCGGGGGCCTCCTACGAGCAGTACTTC
- TRBJ1-3 TRBV27 TRBD1 CASSLQGARGNTIYF TGTGCCAGCAGTCTACAGGGGGCGCGGGGAAACACCATATATTTT
- TRBJ1-4 TRBV11-3 - CASSLDRSREKLFF TGTGCCAGCAGCTTAGACCGCTCCCGGGAAAAACTGTTTTTT
- TRBJ2-7 TRBV6-5 TRBD1 CASSPDRAAYEQYF TGTGCCAGCAGCCCCGACAGGGCGGCCTACGAGCAGTACTTC
- TRBJ1-2 TRBV12-5 - CAIGGWGDYGYTF TGTGCTATTGGAGGGTGGGGCGACTATGGCTACACCTTC
- TRBJ1-4 TRBV4-1 TRBD1 CASSSDRGTTNEKLFF TGCGCCAGCAGCTCCGACAGGGGTACAACTAATGAAAAACTGTTTTTT
- TRBJ1-2 TRBV2 TRBD1 CASEAAGRDRGGYTF TGTGCCAGCGAAGCAGCGGGTCGAGACAGGGGCGGCTACACCTTC
once TRBJ1-1 TRBV5-1 TRBD1 CASSRDRGPNTEAFF TGCGCCAGCAGCAGAGACAGGGGGCCGAACACTGAAGCTTTCTTT
- TRBJ1-1 TRBV13 TRBD1 CASSSQGPTEAFF TGTGCCAGCAGCTCACAGGGGCCCACTGAAGCTTTCTTT
- TRBJ2-5 TRBV11-3 TRBD1 CASSPLTGGGQETQYF TGTGCCAGCAGCCCCTTGACAGGGGGAGGTCAAGAGACCCAGTACTTC
- TRBJ1-2 TRBV9 TRBD1 CASSEGGGQGFYGYTF TGTGCCAGCAGCGAGGGGGGAGGACAGGGATTCTATGGCTACACCTTC